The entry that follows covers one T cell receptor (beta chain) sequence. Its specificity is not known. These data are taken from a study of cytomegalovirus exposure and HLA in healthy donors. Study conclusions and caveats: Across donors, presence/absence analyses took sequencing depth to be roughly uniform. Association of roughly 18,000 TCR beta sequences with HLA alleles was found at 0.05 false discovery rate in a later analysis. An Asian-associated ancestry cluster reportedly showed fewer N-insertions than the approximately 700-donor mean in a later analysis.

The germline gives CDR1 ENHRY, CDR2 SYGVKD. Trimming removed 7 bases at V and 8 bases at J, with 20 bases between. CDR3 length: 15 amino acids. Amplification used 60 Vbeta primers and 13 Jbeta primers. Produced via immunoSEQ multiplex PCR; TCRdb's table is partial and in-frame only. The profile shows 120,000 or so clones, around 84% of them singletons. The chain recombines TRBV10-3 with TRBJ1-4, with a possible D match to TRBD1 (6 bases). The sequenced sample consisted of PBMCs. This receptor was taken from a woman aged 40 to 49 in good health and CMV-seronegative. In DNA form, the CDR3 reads TGTGCCATCAATAATCTTAGGACAGCCTCGGAAAAACTGTTTTTT. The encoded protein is CAINNLRTASEKLFF.